This T cell receptor (beta chain) is from a study of cytomegalovirus exposure and HLA in healthy donors. Study results and caveats: Among the most significant clusters, several appeared linked to common viral pathogens in a later analysis. A later analysis showed HLA-associated TCR beta chains outstripping equally common others in clonal expansion.

This PCR relied on a set of 60 Vbeta primers and 13 Jbeta primers. Original processing notes: Some 80 million unique TCR beta chains, 10 million to 14 million shared, were counted in a later analysis. Profiled with immunoSEQ multiplex PCR; TCRdb holds only in-frame clones, not every one. V and J calls and clone size are those listed in that table; D and trimming were worked out from the DNA. In all, the sample yields 200,000 or so clones. Looked up from germline, CDR1 is SEHNR and CDR2 is FQNEAQ (reference sequence). V was pared by 1 base and J by 1 base, with 6 bases between. The length of the CDR3 is 14 residues. As regards this clone: The antigen is not known.

The TCR was taken from a boy between 10 and 17 years old in good health and CMV-seronegative. The source material was PBMCs. V is TRBV7-9 and J is TRBJ2-3; unclear D gene. DNA of the CDR3: TGTGCCAGCAGCTTAGTTTCAGGCACAGATACGCAGTATTTT. Protein: CASSLVSGTDTQYF.